The source of this T cell receptor beta chain is a study of response to subunit inactivated influenza vaccine. A single record per CDR3 protein comes from TCRdb applying MiXCR to the RT-PCR reads. The sample records 610,000 or so distinct CDR3 sequences, about 15% being singletons. Many counts were recorded for this clonotype. The CDR3 contains 13 residues. V shed 5 bases and J shed 4 bases, with 11 bases lying between them. Germline V gene lookup returns CDR1 SEHNR and CDR2 FQNEAQ (reference sequence). The TCR sequence derives from a man aged 45 to 65 who received an inactivated influenza vaccine. V and J are TRBV7-9 and TRBJ1-2; no definite D call. The source material was PBMCs from blood, sampled 11 to 12 days after vaccination. Here the CDR3 reads CASSADTFYGYTF. In DNA form, the CDR3 reads TGTGCCAGCAGCGCCGACACGTTCTATGGCTACACCTTC.